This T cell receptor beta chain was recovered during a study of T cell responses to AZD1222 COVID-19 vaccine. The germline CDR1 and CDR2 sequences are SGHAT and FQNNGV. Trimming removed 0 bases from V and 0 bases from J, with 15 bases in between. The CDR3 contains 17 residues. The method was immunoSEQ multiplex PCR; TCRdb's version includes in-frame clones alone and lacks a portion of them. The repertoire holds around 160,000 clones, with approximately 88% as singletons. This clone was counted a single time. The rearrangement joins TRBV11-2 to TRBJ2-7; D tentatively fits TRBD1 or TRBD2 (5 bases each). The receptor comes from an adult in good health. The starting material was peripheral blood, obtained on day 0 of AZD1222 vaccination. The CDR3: CASSLDWGWARSYEQYF. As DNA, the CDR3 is TGTGCCAGCAGCTTAGATTGGGGGTGGGCGCGCTCCTACGAGCAGTACTTC.